Listed below are T cell receptor beta chains from one sample, sequenced in a study of blood T cell repertoires in COVID-19. Libraries were prepared by immunoSEQ multiplex PCR; TCRdb keeps only in-frame clonotypes and omits some of them. The sample includes 130,000 to 150,000 clones, 65% to 80% of them seen just once. The source material was peripheral blood. The receptors were gathered from a woman aged 55-69 years with acute or convalescent COVID-19. CDR3s include the opening cysteine and the closing phenylalanine or tryptophan. The order of the fields is D gene, V gene, CDR3 length, clone size, J gene, CDR3 DNA, CDR3 protein. A D gene is named only where the DNA matches it firmly. The listing skips clone size in some rows; elsewhere it reads once, few, many or a size class.

D: TRBD1
V: TRBV27
length: 14
size: -
J: TRBJ1-1
DNA: TGTGCCAGTAGTGGTTGGACAGGGGGCACTGAAGCTTTCTTT
CDR3: CASSGWTGGTEAFF

D: TRBD1
V: TRBV2
length: 15
size: -
J: TRBJ1-1
DNA: TGTGCCAGCACGCCGGACAGGGGGATTGTCTCTGAAGCTTTCTTT
CDR3: CASTPDRGIVSEAFF

D: -
V: TRBV10-2
length: 14
size: -
J: TRBJ1-2
DNA: TGCGCCAGCAGTGAAGTTAGGCGGAACTATGGCTACACCTTC
CDR3: CASSEVRRNYGYTF

D: -
V: TRBV10-3
length: 12
size: -
J: TRBJ1-1
DNA: TGTGCCACCGCAGGGGTCGGCACTGAAGCTTTCTTT
CDR3: CATAGVGTEAFF

D: -
V: TRBV20-1
length: 11
size: -
J: TRBJ2-7
DNA: TGCAGTGCTAGCGGACTACACGAGCAGTACTTC
CDR3: CSASGLHEQYF

D: -
V: TRBV27
length: 14
size: -
J: TRBJ2-7
DNA: TGTGCCAGCAGTTTAGGTCCACAGGGCTACGAGCAGTACTTC
CDR3: CASSLGPQGYEQYF

D: TRBD2
V: TRBV7-2
length: 17
size: once
J: TRBJ2-1
DNA: TGTGCCAGCAGCCCTTGGGGACTAGCGGGGGCCTACAATGAGCAGTTCTTC
CDR3: CASSPWGLAGAYNEQFF

D: -
V: TRBV5-1
length: 14
size: -
J: TRBJ1-1
DNA: TGCGCCAGCAGGCGTGACAGTCTGAACACTGAAGCTTTCTTT
CDR3: CASRRDSLNTEAFF

D: TRBD1
V: TRBV18
length: 14
size: -
J: TRBJ2-1
DNA: TGTGCCAGCTACCCGGGACAGGGGAGTGGGGAGCAGTTCTTC
CDR3: CASYPGQGSGEQFF

D: TRBD2
V: TRBV28
length: 16
size: -
J: TRBJ2-1
DNA: TGTGCCAGCAACGAGAATAGCGGGAGGGCCATGCTTGAGCAGTTCTTC
CDR3: CASNENSGRAMLEQFF

D: -
V: TRBV27
length: 16
size: -
J: TRBJ2-7
DNA: TGTGCCAGCAGTTTGATTAAACACCCGGGACTTCAGGAGCAGTACTTC
CDR3: CASSLIKHPGLQEQYF

D: -
V: TRBV10-1
length: 14
size: few
J: TRBJ2-7
DNA: TGCGCCAGCAGCCCGCGAGGCAGGAGGTACGAGCAGTACTTC
CDR3: CASSPRGRRYEQYF

D: TRBD1
V: TRBV28
length: 14
size: -
J: TRBJ2-7
DNA: TGTGCCAGCAGTTTATGCAACAGGGGTTGCGAGCAGTACTTC
CDR3: CASSLCNRGCEQYF

D: TRBD2
V: TRBV20-1
length: 10
size: once
J: TRBJ2-1
DNA: TGCAGTGCCGTTAGCGGGAGGGGGTTCTTC
CDR3: CSAVSGRGFF

D: -
V: TRBV30
length: 15
size: -
J: TRBJ2-7
DNA: TGTGCCTGGAGTGTTGGTACCACCGCTCAGGACGAGCAGTACTTC
CDR3: CAWSVGTTAQDEQYF

D: TRBD2
V: TRBV7-9
length: 16
size: -
J: TRBJ2-3
DNA: TGTGCCAGCAGCTTAGCACTGGGACTAGGCACAGATACGCAGTATTTT
CDR3: CASSLALGLGTDTQYF

D: -
V: TRBV24-1
length: 18
size: -
J: TRBJ1-4
DNA: TGTGCCATAAAGCCACCCACTTTCACAGTCGGACCTTCGGGGGAACTGTTTTTT
CDR3: CAIKPPTFTVGPSGELFF

D: -
V: TRBV11-2
length: 10
size: -
J: TRBJ1-1
DNA: TGTGCCAGCAGCGGTAGCCTGGCTTTCTTT
CDR3: CASSGSLAFF

D: TRBD2
V: TRBV2
length: 15
size: -
J: TRBJ2-7
DNA: TGTGCCAGCAGCAGCTACAGCGGGATAACCTACGAGCAGTACTTC
CDR3: CASSSYSGITYEQYF

D: TRBD2
V: TRBV7-2
length: 16
size: few
J: TRBJ2-2
DNA: TGTGCCAGCAGCCGTACTAGCGGGTTGAACACCGGGGAGCTGTTTTTT
CDR3: CASSRTSGLNTGELFF

D: TRBD2
V: TRBV5-1
length: 21
size: -
J: TRBJ2-6
DNA: TGCGCCAGCAGCTTGGAAGATAGGGCTAGCGGGAGGACTATTGGGGCCAACGTCCTGACTTTC
CDR3: CASSLEDRASGRTIGANVLTF

D: TRBD1
V: TRBV19
length: 16
size: -
J: TRBJ1-6
DNA: TGTGCCAGTAGTGTCCAACAGGGGCGTTCGGGGTCACCCCTCCACTTT
CDR3: CASSVQQGRSGSPLHF

D: -
V: TRBV7-2
length: 14
size: -
J: TRBJ2-7
DNA: TGTGCCAGCAGCTCCGCGGCGGGTACGGGGGAGCAGTACTTC
CDR3: CASSSAAGTGEQYF

D: -
V: TRBV4-1
length: 13
size: -
J: TRBJ2-7
DNA: TGCGCCAGCAGCCAAGCCAACGTAGAAAGGCAGTACTTC
CDR3: CASSQANVERQYF

D: TRBD2
V: TRBV5-1
length: 15
size: -
J: TRBJ2-7
DNA: TGCGCCAGCAGCTTGGACGCGGGAGGTTCCTACGAGCAGTACTTC
CDR3: CASSLDAGGSYEQYF

D: -
V: TRBV4-1
length: 17
size: -
J: TRBJ2-2
DNA: TGCGCCAGCAGCGATGAGTATTGGACTTCGAACACCGGGGAGCTGTTTTTT
CDR3: CASSDEYWTSNTGELFF

D: -
V: TRBV11-2
length: 13
size: -
J: TRBJ2-7
DNA: TGTGCCAGCAGCTTCGGACAGCTCTACGAGCAGTACTTC
CDR3: CASSFGQLYEQYF

D: -
V: TRBV20-1
length: 15
size: -
J: TRBJ2-1
DNA: TGCAGTGCTAGTAAGATTGGGCAGGGGTCCAATGAGCAGTTCTTC
CDR3: CSASKIGQGSNEQFF

D: TRBD1
V: TRBV5-1
length: 16
size: -
J: TRBJ1-6
DNA: TGCGCCAGCAGCTTGGGGGGTCAACAGGGGGCCTTACCCCTCCACTTT
CDR3: CASSLGGQQGALPLHF

D: TRBD2
V: TRBV3-1/TRBV3-2
length: 17
size: few
J: TRBJ2-7
DNA: TGTGCCAGCAGCTTCGGGACTAGCGGGAGACTCTCCTACGAGCAGTACTTC
CDR3: CASSFGTSGRLSYEQYF

D: TRBD2
V: TRBV6-1
length: 14
size: few
J: TRBJ2-7
DNA: TGTGCCAGCAGTAACGGACTAGCGGCCTACGAGCAGTACTTC
CDR3: CASSNGLAAYEQYF

D: -
V: TRBV5-1
length: 15
size: -
J: TRBJ2-2
DNA: TGCGCCAGCAGCTTGAGTATAGCGAACACCGGGGAGCTGTTTTTT
CDR3: CASSLSIANTGELFF

D: -
V: TRBV18
length: 14
size: -
J: TRBJ1-1
DNA: TGTGCCAGCTCAGAACAGGGTGCGAACACTGAAGCTTTCTTT
CDR3: CASSEQGANTEAFF

D: -
V: TRBV12-3/TRBV12-4
length: 12
size: -
J: TRBJ1-1
DNA: TGTGCCAGCAGTTTAGGTAATCGGGAAGCTTTCTTT
CDR3: CASSLGNREAFF

D: TRBD1
V: TRBV2
length: 13
size: -
J: TRBJ1-2
DNA: TGTGCCAGCAGTGAAACAGGGGGCGAGGGCTACACCTTC
CDR3: CASSETGGEGYTF

D: -
V: TRBV29-1
length: 14
size: few
J: TRBJ1-4
DNA: TGCAGCGCACAACAGGGTGGCGGAAATGAAAAACTGTTTTTT
CDR3: CSAQQGGGNEKLFF

D: -
V: TRBV7-8
length: 19
size: once
J: TRBJ2-7
DNA: TGTGCCAGCAGCTTACTCCATACCCCACAGGCCCCGGAACCCTACGAGCAGTACTTC
CDR3: CASSLLHTPQAPEPYEQYF

D: TRBD2
V: TRBV14
length: 16
size: -
J: TRBJ2-5
DNA: TGTGCCAGCAGCCTCGGGACTAGCGGGTTGGGAGAGACCCAGTACTTC
CDR3: CASSLGTSGLGETQYF

D: TRBD1
V: TRBV27
length: 19
size: -
J: TRBJ1-4
DNA: TGTGCCAGCAGTCCATCCGGGACAGGGATAGGTCCCTTTAATGAAAAACTGTTTTTT
CDR3: CASSPSGTGIGPFNEKLFF

D: -
V: TRBV12-5
length: 17
size: -
J: TRBJ2-5
DNA: TGTGCTAGTGGTTTATTTCCCGGGGGGCAACGTTGGGAGACCCAGTACTTC
CDR3: CASGLFPGGQRWETQYF

D: TRBD1
V: TRBV18
length: 14
size: -
J: TRBJ1-2
DNA: TGTGCCAGCTCACCACCGGGACAGGCTGATGGCTACACCTTC
CDR3: CASSPPGQADGYTF

D: TRBD1
V: TRBV5-1
length: 15
size: once
J: TRBJ1-4
DNA: TGCGCCAGCAGTTTGGGGACAGTAGCTAATGAAAAACTGTTTTTT
CDR3: CASSLGTVANEKLFF

D: TRBD2
V: TRBV10-3
length: 13
size: once
J: TRBJ2-7
DNA: TGTGCCATCGGGAGGACTAGCGGCTACGAGCAGTACTTC
CDR3: CAIGRTSGYEQYF

D: -
V: TRBV2
length: 12
size: -
J: TRBJ1-1
DNA: TGTGCCAGCAATTTGAGTCGGGTCAAAGCTTTCTTT
CDR3: CASNLSRVKAFF

D: TRBD1
V: TRBV6-5
length: 15
size: -
J: TRBJ2-7
DNA: TGTGCCAGCAGTTACTGGACAGGGGGCTCCTACGAGCAGTACTTC
CDR3: CASSYWTGGSYEQYF

D: TRBD1
V: TRBV7-6
length: 16
size: -
J: TRBJ1-2
DNA: TGTGCCAGCAGCTTTGGACAGGAAAATGTGGAAGGTGGCTACACCTTC
CDR3: CASSFGQENVEGGYTF

D: -
V: TRBV15
length: 17
size: -
J: TRBJ2-7
DNA: TGTGCCACCAGCAGAGATCTTGGGGCGCGTATAGGTACCGAGCAGTACTTC
CDR3: CATSRDLGARIGTEQYF

D: TRBD2
V: TRBV7-8
length: 15
size: -
J: TRBJ2-7
DNA: TGTGCCAGCAGCCACCCGGGACTAGGGGCCTACGAGCAGTACTTC
CDR3: CASSHPGLGAYEQYF

D: -
V: TRBV28
length: 17
size: few
J: TRBJ2-7
DNA: TGTGCCAGCAGTTCTCTCGCGACCGGGACACCAACCTACGAGCAGTACTTC
CDR3: CASSSLATGTPTYEQYF

D: -
V: TRBV28
length: 15
size: -
J: TRBJ2-2
DNA: TGTGCCAGCAGGACCGGGACTTCGTTTTTCGGGGAGCTGTTTTTT
CDR3: CASRTGTSFFGELFF

D: -
V: TRBV6-5
length: 13
size: few
J: TRBJ2-3
DNA: TGTGCCAGCAGCGCTGACTACGCAGATACGCAGTATTTT
CDR3: CASSADYADTQYF

D: TRBD2
V: TRBV9
length: 16
size: -
J: TRBJ2-1
DNA: TGTGCCAGCAGCGCAGGACTAGCGGGCACTTACCATGAGCAGTTCTTC
CDR3: CASSAGLAGTYHEQFF

D: -
V: TRBV9
length: 15
size: -
J: TRBJ1-2
DNA: TGTGCCAGCAGCGTAGACCAAGGCCAGCGCTATGGCTACACCTTC
CDR3: CASSVDQGQRYGYTF

D: -
V: TRBV5-4
length: 12
size: -
J: TRBJ2-2
DNA: TGTGCCAGCAGTTCTAGCGTCGGGGAGCTGTTTTTT
CDR3: CASSSSVGELFF

D: -
V: TRBV19
length: 14
size: -
J: TRBJ2-7
DNA: TGTGCCAGTAGTCCATACAGGGACGGCTACGAGCAGTACTTC
CDR3: CASSPYRDGYEQYF

D: TRBD1
V: TRBV25-1
length: 15
size: -
J: TRBJ2-5
DNA: TGTGCCAGCAGTGAAGGGACAGGGGTACGTGAGACCCAGTACTTC
CDR3: CASSEGTGVRETQYF

D: TRBD1
V: TRBV2
length: 15
size: -
J: TRBJ1-1
DNA: TGTGCCAGCAGTGAGAGGGGGACAGGCCGCCATGAAGCTTTCTTT
CDR3: CASSERGTGRHEAFF

D: TRBD2
V: TRBV30
length: 13
size: -
J: TRBJ2-1
DNA: TGTGCCTGGAGTACGACTAGCGGCATTGCCCAGTTCTTC
CDR3: CAWSTTSGIAQFF

D: -
V: TRBV19
length: 14
size: -
J: TRBJ2-2
DNA: TGTGCCAGTAGTGCCGGGTCTCTCACCGGGGAGCTGTTTTTT
CDR3: CASSAGSLTGELFF

D: -
V: TRBV28
length: 18
size: -
J: TRBJ1-3
DNA: TGTGCCAGCACGAGAACAGGGTGGCTCGGGGCGGAAGGAAACACCATATATTTT
CDR3: CASTRTGWLGAEGNTIYF